This T cell receptor (beta chain) was captured by sequencing in a study of cytomegalovirus exposure and HLA in healthy donors. The study, taken as a whole, reports: Later work found that TCR association rates differed between HLA loci; DRB1 had the most and HLA-C the fewest. Donors were assumed by presence/absence analyses to have roughly uniform sequencing depth.

Germline V gene sequence: CDR1 SGHRS, CDR2 YFSETQ. J gave up 1 base and V 0 bases, and 8 bases lay outside the gene matches. CDR3 length: 19 residues. The PCR made use of 60 Vbeta and 13 Jbeta primers. Libraries were prepared by immunoSEQ multiplex PCR; TCRdb keeps only in-frame clonotypes and omits some of them. The sample lists roughly 130,000 clones, about 80% occurring once. Points on this clone: Its antigen is not identified.

This sequence was found in a human donor in good health. This chain uses TRBV5-1 with TRBJ2-3, with 13 bases aligning to TRBD2. The sequenced sample was PBMCs. This CDR3 reads CASSLAPLAGGPGTDTQYF. CDR3 coding DNA: TGCGCCAGCAGCTTGGCCCCACTAGCGGGGGGGCCTGGCACAGATACGCAGTATTTT.